The T cell receptor (beta chain) described here comes from a study of T-cell reconstitution after alpha-beta-depleted transplantation in children. Germline V lookup: CDR1 KGHSH, CDR2 LQKENI. The CDR3 sequence is 15 residues long. V lost 2 bases to trimming and J lost 8 bases, with 16 bases between them. Broader study findings: Alpha-beta T cells about two months after transplant reportedly derived from several hundred expanded graft clones. Diversity of TCRbeta at day 60 was high in some patients, arising from surviving recipient T cells and thymic progenitors.

Preparation of the TCRbeta library used unique molecular identifiers. TCRdb redid the calling of the PCR reads with MiXCR, one entry per CDR3 protein. The sample includes 900,000 or so distinct CDR3 sequences, around 17% seen only once; the top ten take around 5.3%. As to this clonotype: Its antigen is unknown.

This sample comprised PBMCs, mostly from graft donor cells, obtained 360 days after TCRalphabeta/CD19-depleted stem cell transplant. The source is a male patient between 5 and 17 years old who had a stem cell transplant for acute lymphoblastic leukemia, so the T cells may come from the graft donor. The V gene is TRBV18, the J gene TRBJ2-1, with D perhaps TRBD1 (7 bases). The CDR3 reads CASSPLNGGGDEQFF. The CDR3 DNA is TGTGCCAGCTCACCATTGAATGGAGGGGGCGATGAGCAGTTCTTC.